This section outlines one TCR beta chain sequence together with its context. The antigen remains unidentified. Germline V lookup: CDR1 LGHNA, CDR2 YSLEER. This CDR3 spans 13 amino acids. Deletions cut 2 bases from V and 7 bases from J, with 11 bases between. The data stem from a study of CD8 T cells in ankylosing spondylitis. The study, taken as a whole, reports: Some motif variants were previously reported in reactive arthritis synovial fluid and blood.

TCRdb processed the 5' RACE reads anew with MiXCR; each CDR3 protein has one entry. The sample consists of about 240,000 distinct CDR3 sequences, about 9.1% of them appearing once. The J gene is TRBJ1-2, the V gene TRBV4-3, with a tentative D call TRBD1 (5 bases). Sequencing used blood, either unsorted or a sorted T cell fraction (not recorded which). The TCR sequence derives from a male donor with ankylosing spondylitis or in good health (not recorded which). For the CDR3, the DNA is TGCGCCAGCAGCCAACAACTCGGGGCTGGCTACACCTTC. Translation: CASSQQLGAGYTF.